This T cell receptor (beta chain) is drawn from a study of cytomegalovirus exposure and HLA in healthy donors (TCRdb year 2017). About the full investigation: According to a later analysis, the roughly 120 validation repertoires were produced on the same platform as the 700 or so repertoires of the first cohort. The aim of the study was to test whether cataloging public T cell receptors could identify signatures of past pathogen exposure. Along with the 666-subject first cohort, a separate validation cohort of 120 different subjects was used. To predict cytomegalovirus infection status, the study brought together high-throughput TCR immunosequencing, statistical association of individual TCRs with disease status, and machine learning. The full study reports these points: In both the original and validation cohorts, the classifier was reported to diagnose cytomegalovirus status with high specificity and sensitivity. In the study, about 150 TCR beta chains were listed as associated with cytomegalovirus. In vitro tests confirmed that three of the cytomegalovirus-associated TCR beta chains recognize cytomegalovirus antigens. Most TCR sequences were seen in very few donors, while some public TCRs were found in many individuals. A later analysis lacked HLA typing for the validation cohort, so it scored co-occurrence in that cohort across all 120 repertoires. Of the cluster scores, about 94% were above 0 in a later analysis, which found that TCRs clustered in the first cohort also tended to co-occur in the 120 or so validation repertoires. It was suggested by the authors that the approach could potentially be generalized to other disease states and immunological phenotypes.

Separate from the approximately 700-subject first cohort, the validation cohort of about 120 subjects was the group to which the donors belonged. As for this clone: Its target antigen remains unknown. Per-base quality was not reported, and no clone a single base away is much larger than it.

Here V drops 2 bases and J drops 4 bases, and the junction holds 2 bases not matched to any gene. The CDR3 measures 14 amino acids from cysteine to phenylalanine. Just CDR3 DNA is preserved here, 42 bases in frame from base 1. Sequences SGHTA (CDR1) and FQGNSA (CDR2) are obtained from the germline V gene. To prepare the library, the immunoSEQ multiplex PCR assay was applied. As for the authors' bioinformatics: To diagnose cytomegalovirus status from the catalog of TCR beta chain sequences, a statistical classification framework was built. TCRdb provides this immuneACCESS table in a form limited to in-frame rearrangements. Some clones are lacking; in checked studies, under half of them reflect an unresolved V gene, and why the rest are absent is not known. That table is the source of V, J and clone size, and D and trimming were worked out from the DNA. This sample comprises roughly 260,000 clones, 85% to 90% of them detected only once. About 2.8% of the sample rests with the top ten.

The chain couples TRBV7-2 to TRBJ2-1; a stretch of 7 junction bases matches TRBD2. This TCR came from a man younger than 30 in good health and CMV-seronegative. Sample: PBMCs. At the DNA level, the sequence is TGTGCCAGCAGCTTAAGCGGGGTTTACAATGAGCAGTTCTTC. This is translated as CASSLSGVYNEQFF.